The subject of this entry is one T cell receptor beta chain. The data were taken from a study of blood T cell repertoires in COVID-19. For the study at large: Samples taken during acute and convalescent COVID-19 were collected in the United States, Italy and Spain. PBMCs, B-cell-depleted T cells, or T cells provided the cDNA or gDNA that made up the material.

Trimming cost V 4 bases and J 2 bases, with 11 bases left between them. The length of the CDR3 is 14 residues. Germline V gene data show CDR1 as MNHEY and CDR2 as SMNVEV (reference sequence). Under the authors' procedure: Quantification of nucleated cells was approximated via reference gene primer amplification. Here immunoSEQ multiplex PCR was the method, and the copy in TCRdb shows in-frame clones only, minus some. V, J and clone size derive from that table, while D and trimming were established from the DNA sequence. The sample has about 120,000 clones; approximately 86% are singletons. The origin of this receptor is a woman aged 50 to 65 with active or convalescent COVID-19. The V call is TRBV27, the J call TRBJ2-5; TRBD2 is a possible D gene (5 bases). What was sequenced was peripheral blood. The CDR3 loop is CASSSLGVQETQYF. CDR3 in DNA: TGTGCCAGCAGTTCGCTCGGGGTTCAAGAGACCCAGTACTTC.